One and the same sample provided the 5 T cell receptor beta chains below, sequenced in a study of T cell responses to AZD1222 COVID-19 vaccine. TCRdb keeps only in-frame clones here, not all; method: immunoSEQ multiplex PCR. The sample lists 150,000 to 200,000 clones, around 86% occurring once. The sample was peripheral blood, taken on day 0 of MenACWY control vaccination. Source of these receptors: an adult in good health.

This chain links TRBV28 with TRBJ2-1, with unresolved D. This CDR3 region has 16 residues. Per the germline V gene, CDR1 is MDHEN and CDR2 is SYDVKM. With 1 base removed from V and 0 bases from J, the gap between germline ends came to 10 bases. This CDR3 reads CASSLLGESSYNEQFF. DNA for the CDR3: TGTGCCAGCAGTTTATTAGGAGAGAGCTCCTACAATGAGCAGTTCTTC.

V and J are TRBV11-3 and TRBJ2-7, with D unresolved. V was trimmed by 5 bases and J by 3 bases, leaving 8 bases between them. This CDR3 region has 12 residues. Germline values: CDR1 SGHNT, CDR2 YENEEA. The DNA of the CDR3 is TGTGCCAGCAGCGAAAGGGACTACGAGCAGTACTTC. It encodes CASSERDYEQYF.

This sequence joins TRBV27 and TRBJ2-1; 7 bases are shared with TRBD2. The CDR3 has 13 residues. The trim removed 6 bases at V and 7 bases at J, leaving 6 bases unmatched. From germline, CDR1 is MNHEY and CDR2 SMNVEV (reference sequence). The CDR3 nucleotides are TGTGCCAGCAGGGCGGGAGCCTTAAATGAGCAGTTCTTC. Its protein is CASRAGALNEQFF.

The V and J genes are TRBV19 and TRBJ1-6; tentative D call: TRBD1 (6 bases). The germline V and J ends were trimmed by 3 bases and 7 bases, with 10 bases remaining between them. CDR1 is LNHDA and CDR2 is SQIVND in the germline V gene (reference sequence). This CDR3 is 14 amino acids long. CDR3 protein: CASSITGNNSPLHF. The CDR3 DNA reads TGTGCCAGTAGTATTACAGGGAACAATTCACCCCTCCACTTT. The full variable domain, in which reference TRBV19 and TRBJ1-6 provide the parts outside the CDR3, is DGGITQSPKYLFRKEGQNVTLSCEQNLNHDAMYWYRQDPGQGLRLIYYSQIVNDFQKGDIAEGYSVSREKKESFPLTVTSAQKNPTAFYLCASSITGNNSPLHFGNGTRLTVT.

CDR3 protein: CASSLELTYGYTF. As DNA, the CDR3 is TGTGCCAGCAGCCTCGAACTTACCTATGGCTACACCTTC. The chain combines TRBV28 with TRBJ1-2; unclear D gene. The V gene lost 6 bases and the J gene lost 4 bases, with 12 bases spanning the gap. The CDR3 has 13 amino acids. Germline V gene data show CDR1 as MDHEN and CDR2 as SYDVKM.